This entry concerns a single TCR beta chain. Antigen: not known. Other nucleotide sequences in the sample specify the same CDR3. Germline V gives CDR1 SGDLS, CDR2 YYNGEE. CDR3 size: 21 residues. V dropped 0 bases and J dropped 4 bases, with 26 bases sitting between them. Primers for the PCR totalled 60 Vbeta and 13 Jbeta. Only in-frame clones appear in the TCRdb table, and some are missing; sequencing was by immunoSEQ multiplex PCR. Of around 190,000 clones listed, 9.5% are singletons. The sample comes from a study of cytomegalovirus exposure and HLA in healthy donors. General study points: Cytomegalovirus status, reportedly, was diagnosed with high specificity and sensitivity by the classifier. Clonal expansion, a later analysis showed, was greater in HLA-associated TCR beta chains than in equally common others.

The chain carries TRBV9 and TRBJ2-6; a weak D match, TRBD1 (5 bases). The sequencing sample was made of PBMCs. The sequence was obtained from a woman in her twenties or thirties in good health and CMV-seropositive. DNA of the CDR3: TGTGCCAGCAGCGTAGAGCTCCCCTCGGCAGGGTTTTTGGGGGGGGCCAACGTCCTGACTTTC. The encoded protein is CASSVELPSAGFLGGANVLTF.